The rows below give T cell receptor beta chains drawn from one sample of a study of identical twins. TCRdb called the 5' RACE reads again in MiXCR, with one record for every CDR3 protein. Among some 760,000 distinct CDR3 sequences, approximately 18% were seen once, and the ten largest hold roughly 14%. Separately, the same data were catalogued under a study of T cells expressing NK-cell markers.

Sequenced: PBMCs. The receptors come from a woman aged 18-30 years in good health. CDR3s include the opening cysteine and the closing phenylalanine or tryptophan. Fields, in order: J gene, D gene, V gene, clone size, CDR3 DNA, CDR3 protein. A D gene is named only where the DNA matches it firmly. A row's size may be missing; if present it is once, few, many or a size class.

TRBJ2-1 . TRBV11-3 few TGTGCCAGCAGCCCCTCCGATATTACAGGGTTTGAGGATGAGCAGTTCTTC CASSPSDITGFEDEQFF
TRBJ1-2 TRBD1 TRBV20-1 . TGCAGTGCTAGAAGGCCAGGGGGCGGGGGCTACACCTTC CSARRPGGGGYTF
TRBJ2-7 . TRBV5-1 once TGCGCCAGCAGCATCAGACAGACTTCCTACGAGCAGTACTTC CASSIRQTSYEQYF
TRBJ2-7 TRBD2 TRBV27 . TGTGCCAGCAACCCGGTCGGACTAGCGGGAGATATGGGGCAGTACTTC CASNPVGLAGDMGQYF
TRBJ1-2 . TRBV19 few TGTGCCAGTAAGCAGGGCTATGGCTACACCTTC CASKQGYGYTF
TRBJ1-2 . TRBV16 few TGTGCCAGCAGCCCGGGGCCAGGGAATGGCTACACCTTC CASSPGPGNGYTF
TRBJ1-1 . TRBV12-3/TRBV12-4 . TGTGCCAGCAGTTTAGGAAGCCCTAGGGACACTGAAGCTTTCTTT CASSLGSPRDTEAFF
TRBJ2-5 . TRBV29-1 . TGCAGCGTTGAAGTGGTTGGGGAGACCCAGTACTTC CSVEVVGETQYF
TRBJ2-7 . TRBV7-9 few TGTGCCAGCAGCGGGGACAAGAGGGGGTACGAGCAGTACTTC CASSGDKRGYEQYF
TRBJ1-2 TRBD1 TRBV29-1 once TGCAGCGTCGGTGATGGGACAGTCTATGGCTACACCTTC CSVGDGTVYGYTF
TRBJ2-7 . TRBV20-1 . TGCAGTGCTAGTGGGTCAGTGGGGGAAACCTACGAGCAGTACTTC CSASGSVGETYEQYF
TRBJ1-1 . TRBV5-1 many TGCGCCAGCAGCAATGAAGGGGTAAACACTGAAGCTTTCTTT CASSNEGVNTEAFF
TRBJ2-5 . TRBV7-3 few TGTGCCAGCAGCCCCCGGGACTGGGAGACCCAGTACTTC CASSPRDWETQYF
TRBJ2-7 TRBD2 TRBV6-1 . TGTGCCAGCAGTGAAGGCGGGACTATCTACGAGCAGTACTTC CASSEGGTIYEQYF
TRBJ2-2 . TRBV12-3/TRBV12-4 . TGTGCCAGCAGTTTTACAGCCGCCTCGAGCGGGGAGCTGTTTTTT CASSFTAASSGELFF
TRBJ2-3 . TRBV6-1 few TGTGCCAGCAGTGATACCCCAGATACGCAGTATTTT CASSDTPDTQYF
TRBJ1-3 . TRBV15 . TGTGCCACCAGCAGAGGGACGTCAAGCTCTGGAAACACCATATATTTT CATSRGTSSSGNTIYF
TRBJ2-3 TRBD1 TRBV12-3/TRBV12-4 few TGTGCCAGCAATCTCAAAGGGGGCTTAACAGATACGCAGTATTTT CASNLKGGLTDTQYF
TRBJ2-7 . TRBV5-1 few TGCGCCAGCGCCGGGGGTGGCTCCTACGAGCAGTACTTC CASAGGGSYEQYF
TRBJ2-1 TRBD1 TRBV6-1 many TGTGCCACCCGACAGGGGGCTTACAATGAGCAGTTCTTC CATRQGAYNEQFF
TRBJ1-5 TRBD1 TRBV11-2 few TGTGCCAGTTCGGACAGGGAGGGCAATCAGCCCCAGCATTTT CASSDREGNQPQHF
TRBJ2-7 TRBD1 TRBV10-3 . TGTGCCATCAGTGCTAACCGGGACAGAGAGTACGAGCAGTACTTC CAISANRDREYEQYF
TRBJ2-1 TRBD1 TRBV5-1 . TGCGCCAGCAGCTCGACGACAGGGTTCAGTGAGCAGTTCTTC CASSSTTGFSEQFF
TRBJ2-4 TRBD2 TRBV20-1 few TGCAGTGCTAGAGATGGGGAGGGGGCCAAAAACATTCAGTACTTC CSARDGEGAKNIQYF